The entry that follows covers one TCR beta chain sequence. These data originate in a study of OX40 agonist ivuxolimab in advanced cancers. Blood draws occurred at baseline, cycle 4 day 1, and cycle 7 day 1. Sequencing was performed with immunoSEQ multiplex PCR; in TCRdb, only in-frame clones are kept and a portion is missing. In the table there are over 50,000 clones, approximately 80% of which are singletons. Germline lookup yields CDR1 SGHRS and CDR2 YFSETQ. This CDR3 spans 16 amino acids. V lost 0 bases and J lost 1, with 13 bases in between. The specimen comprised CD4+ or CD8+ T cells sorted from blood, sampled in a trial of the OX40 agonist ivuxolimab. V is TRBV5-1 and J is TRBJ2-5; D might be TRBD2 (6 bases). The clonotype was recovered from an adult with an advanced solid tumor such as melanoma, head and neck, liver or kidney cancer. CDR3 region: CASSLGGRDSQETQYF. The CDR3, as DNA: TGCGCCAGCAGCTTGGGGGGCCGGGACTCCCAAGAGACCCAGTACTTC.